These 20 T cell receptor beta chains originate from one sample sequenced in a study of CD8+ T cells in alopecia areata. The sequencing template was cDNA reverse transcribed from extracted RNA. Here immunoSEQ multiplex PCR was the method, and the copy in TCRdb shows in-frame clones only, minus some. The table lists almost 250,000 clones, around 67% of them singletons, with under 1.5% in the top ten. The source was CD4+ T cells sorted from blood, collected at week 0. The receptors were gathered from a human donor with alopecia areata.

This chain links TRBV29-1 with TRBJ2-7; 10 nucleotides line up with TRBD1. The CDR3 contains 14 residues. V shed 8 bases and J 2 bases; nucleotides not matched to a gene: 9. Per the germline V gene, CDR1 is SQVTM and CDR2 is ANQGSEA. The chain's CDR3 is CSYSRDRGTYEQYF. DNA for the CDR3: TGCAGCTACTCCCGGGACAGGGGTACCTACGAGCAGTACTTC.

This clone was counted between two and nine times. The chain is built from TRBV2 and TRBJ2-5, with 15 bases aligning to TRBD2. Germline CDR1 and CDR2: SNHLY and FYNNEI. The CDR3 is 15 residues long. The V and J ends lost 4 bases and 9 bases, in that order; junction bases with no gene match: 6. The CDR3 region is CASSVGTSGGLSQYF. The DNA for the CDR3 is TGTGCCAGCAGTGTCGGGACTAGCGGGGGGCTGTCCCAGTACTTC. Looking up the rest from reference TRBV2 and TRBJ2-5 gives the full variable domain: EPEVTQTPSHQVTQMGQEVILRCVPISNHLYFYWYRQILGQKVEFLVSFYNNEISEKSEIFDDQFSVERPDGSNFTLKIRSTKLEDSAMYFCASSVGTSGGLSQYFGPGTRLLVL.

The V and J genes are TRBV29-1 and TRBJ2-5; D gene uncertain. This CDR3 comprises 13 residues. Between the trimmed V and J ends, which lost 3 bases and 3 bases, there was a span of 11 bases. CDR1 and CDR2 from the germline V gene are SQVTM and ANQGSEA. CDR3 region: CSVESAPKETQYF. CDR3 in DNA: TGCAGCGTTGAGTCCGCGCCGAAAGAGACCCAGTACTTC. Variable domain in full (rest from reference TRBV29-1 and TRBJ2-5): SAVISQKPSRDICQRGTSLTIQCQVDSQVTMMFWYRQQPGQSLTLIATANQGSEATYESGFVIDKFPISRPNLTFSTLTVSNMSPEDSSIYLCSVESAPKETQYFGPGTRLLVL.

The chain combines TRBV5-1 with TRBJ2-5; D is possibly TRBD1 (6 bases). CDR1 is SGHRS and CDR2 is YFSETQ in the germline V gene. The CDR3 consists of 15 residues. V was trimmed by 1 base and J by 3 bases, leaving 13 bases between them. The CDR3 here is CASSLTGKYEETQYF. The CDR3, as DNA: TGCGCCAGCAGCTTGACAGGGAAATACGAAGAGACCCAGTACTTC.

This chain joins TRBV29-1 and TRBJ2-2, with 9 bases fitting TRBD1. The CDR3 is 14 residues long. V was pared by 4 bases and J by 4 bases, with 4 bases of the junction left unmatched. Germline-derived CDR1 and CDR2 are SQVTM and ANQGSEA. CDR3 bases: TGCAGCGTTGCACAGGGGGCGGGCACCGGGGAGCTGTTTTTT. Translation gives CSVAQGAGTGELFF.

The chain uses TRBV29-1 and TRBJ2-3; possibly TRBD1 for D (6 bases). The CDR3 contains 15 residues. The V end lost 4 bases, the J end lost 1 base, and 15 bases lay between the germline ends. Germline V CDR1 and CDR2: SQVTM, ANQGSEA. Here the CDR3 DNA reads TGCAGCGTTGTTCAGGGGAATGAGCGCACAGATACGCAGTATTTT. Translating it yields CSVVQGNERTDTQYF.

The chain links TRBV18 to TRBJ1-5; tentative D call: TRBD1 (6 bases). The V end lost 4 bases, the J end lost 0 bases, and 13 bases lay between the germline ends. In germline, CDR1 is KGHSH, CDR2 LQKENI. CDR3 length: 16 residues. The chain's CDR3 is CASSLDRSYSNQPQHF. CDR3 in DNA: TGTGCCAGCTCACTCGACAGGTCCTATAGCAATCAGCCCCAGCATTTT. The whole variable domain, remainder taken from reference TRBV18 and TRBJ1-5, is NAGVMQNPRHLVRRRGQEARLRCSPMKGHSHVYWYRQLPEEGLKFMVYLQKENIIDESGMPKERFSAEFPKEGPSILRIQQVVRGDSAAYFCASSLDRSYSNQPQHFGDGTRLSIL.

The J gene is TRBJ1-2, the V gene TRBV30; D remains ambiguous. CDR1 and CDR2 from the germline V gene are GTSNPN and SVGIG (reference sequence). Trimming pared 4 bases from V and 2 bases from J, leaving 8 bases between. The CDR3 contains 12 residues. The chain's CDR3 is CAWNWQNYGYTF. Written as DNA, the CDR3 is TGTGCCTGGAACTGGCAGAACTATGGCTACACCTTC.

This chain connects TRBV15 to TRBJ1-3; D remains ambiguous. The CDR3 loop spans 16 amino acids. Germline V lookup: CDR1 LNHNV, CDR2 YYDKDF (reference sequence). The V end was cut by 1 base, the J end by 2 bases, with 12 bases between. The CDR3 region has the DNA TGTGCCACCAGCAGAGGAAATGTGGACGCTGGAAACACCATATATTTT. Residues: CATSRGNVDAGNTIYF.

On this clone itself: Other DNA sequences of this sample code for an identical CDR3. This chain links TRBV30 with TRBJ1-2; no definite D call. CDR1 and CDR2 from the germline V gene are GTSNPN and SVGIG (reference sequence). Trimming removed 0 bases from V and 8 bases from J, with 10 bases in between. The CDR3 is 12 residues long. The CDR3 region is CAWSVQGWGYTF. The CDR3 DNA reads TGTGCCTGGAGTGTACAAGGGTGGGGCTACACCTTC.

This clone has a count of ten or more. This rearrangement joins TRBV7-9 to TRBJ2-2; D not certain. Trimming shortened V by 6 bases and J by 0 bases, and 8 bases separated the two germline ends. This CDR3 has 14 amino acids. Germline assignment: CDR1 SEHNR and CDR2 FQNEAQ (reference sequence). The CDR3: CASRIGTNTGELFF. The CDR3 region has the DNA TGTGCCAGCAGGATAGGGACGAACACCGGGGAGCTGTTTTTT.

The chain is built from TRBV6-5 and TRBJ1-1; weak D call: TRBD1 (5 bases). The germline V gene has CDR1 MNHEY and CDR2 SVGAGI. V shed 2 bases and J shed 6 bases, with 7 bases lying between them. This CDR3 comprises 12 residues. The CDR3: CASSYGGAEAFF. The DNA for the CDR3 is TGTGCCAGCAGTTACGGGGGGGCTGAAGCTTTCTTT.

The gene calls are TRBV6-5 and TRBJ2-5; TRBD1 matches at 8 bases. CDR1 is MNHEY and CDR2 is SVGAGI in the germline V gene. This CDR3 region has 14 residues. V was clipped by 6 bases and J by 4 bases; unmatched bases: 7. CDR3 residues: CASSQRTGRETQYF. In DNA, the CDR3 is TGTGCCAGCAGCCAACGGACAGGGCGAGAGACCCAGTACTTC.

In this sample, this clone turned up once. The DNA for the CDR3 is TGTGCCAGCAGCCCAACCCGGACCGGGGAGCTGTTTTTT. It specifies CASSPTRTGELFF. The chain uses TRBV7-9 and TRBJ2-2; unclear D gene. Germline V gives CDR1 SEHNR, CDR2 FQNEAQ (reference sequence). The CDR3 consists of 13 residues. With 5 bases removed from V and 5 bases from J, the gap between germline ends came to 9 bases. The full variable domain, rest sourced from reference TRBV7-9 and TRBJ2-2, is DTGVSQNPRHKITKRGQNVTFRCDPISEHNRLYWYRQTLGQGPEFLTYFQNEAQLEKSRLLSDRFSAERPKGSFSTLEIQRTEQGDSAMYLCASSPTRTGELFFGEGSRLTVL.

The V and J genes are TRBV4-1 and TRBJ1-2; 8 bases match TRBD1. The CDR3 extends over 13 amino acids. J was trimmed by 6 bases and V by 3 bases; bases with no gene match: 3. The germline V gene has CDR1 MGHRA and CDR2 YSYEKL. CDR3 sequence: CASSQQTGDGYTF. Written as DNA, the CDR3 is TGCGCCAGCAGCCAGCAGACAGGGGATGGCTACACCTTC.

The chain joins TRBV20-1 to TRBJ1-1; D gene uncertain. Looked up from germline, CDR1 is DFQATT and CDR2 is SNEGSKA (reference sequence). The CDR3 runs to 11 residues. V was cut by 1 base and J by 5 bases, with 5 bases left in between. The CDR3 sequence: CSARGDTEAFF. The CDR3 DNA reads as TGCAGTGCTAGAGGGGATACTGAAGCTTTCTTT.

This clone was seen a few times. CDR3: CASRGHGQSNNYGYTF. CDR3 DNA sequence: TGTGCCAGCCGCGGACACGGACAGTCAAACAACTATGGCTACACCTTC. The chain has TRBV25-1 and TRBJ1-2; maybe TRBD1 (6 bases). V was cut by 8 bases and J by 2 bases, with 21 bases left in between. Germline values: CDR1 MGHDK, CDR2 SYGVNS. The CDR3 runs to 16 residues.

V and J are TRBV5-1 and TRBJ2-7, with 11 bases identical to TRBD2. The ends lost 5 bases at V and 2 bases at J; junction bases unmatched: 6. From germline, CDR1 is SGHRS and CDR2 YFSETQ. The CDR3 contains 15 residues. In DNA form, the CDR3 reads TGCGCCAGCAGTTCGACTAGCGGGGTGCCCTACGAGCAGTACTTC. Its translation: CASSSTSGVPYEQYF.

The chain couples TRBV11-2 to TRBJ1-1, with 7 bases identical to TRBD1. Germline values: CDR1 SGHAT, CDR2 FQNNGV. Losses at the gene ends were 7 bases for V and 5 bases for J; bases not matched to a gene: 10. The CDR3 sequence is 14 residues long. The CDR3 DNA reads as TGTGCCAGCACCCAGGGGGGGCGACGGACTGAAGCTTTCTTT. Translation gives CASTQGGRRTEAFF.

V gene TRBV7-3 combines with J gene TRBJ1-6, with TRBD1 matching 10 bases. Germline-derived CDR1 and CDR2 are SGHTA and FQGTGA. Losses at the gene ends were 5 bases for V and 7 bases for J; bases not matched to a gene: 2. The CDR3 sequence is 14 residues long. The CDR3, as DNA: TGTGCCAGCAGCCCGGGACAGGGGAATTCACCCCTCCACTTT. Its translation is CASSPGQGNSPLHF.